This T cell receptor (beta chain) was retrieved from a study of T cells in Graves' hyperthyroidism and ophthalmopathy. Looking at the study overall: Peripheral blood specimens were obtained at initial diagnosis, prior to any treatment.

Researchers took RNA transcripts and amplified the TCR beta CDR3 regions from them. TCR CDR3 underwent first-round RT-PCR with the HTBI primer set. TCRdb fed the multiplex PCR reads into MiXCR, producing one record per CDR3 protein. The top ten clones hold 7.5% to 9.5% of a sample with roughly 840,000 distinct CDR3 sequences, over 35% of them seen once. This clonotype came up a few times. The antigen remains unidentified. Findings and limits, study-wide: The model identified upcoming ophthalmopathy a median about 6.5 months ahead of onset. Blood also contained most expanded thyroid clonotypes above 0.001.

Exclusion of a patient resulted from uncontrolled infection, other autoimmune disease, pregnancy or lactation. Input material: blood. The receptor was isolated from a young man with Graves' hyperthyroidism.

The CDR3, as DNA: TGCAGTGCTAGAGATGGGCGGGACAGGACGAATCAGCCCCAGCATTTT. Its translation is CSARDGRDRTNQPQHF. The chain carries TRBV20-1 and TRBJ1-5; 8 bases agree with TRBD1. V lost 0 bases, J lost 4 bases, and 8 bases stayed unmatched. This CDR3 is 16 amino acids long. From germline, CDR1 is DFQATT and CDR2 SNEGSKA (reference sequence).